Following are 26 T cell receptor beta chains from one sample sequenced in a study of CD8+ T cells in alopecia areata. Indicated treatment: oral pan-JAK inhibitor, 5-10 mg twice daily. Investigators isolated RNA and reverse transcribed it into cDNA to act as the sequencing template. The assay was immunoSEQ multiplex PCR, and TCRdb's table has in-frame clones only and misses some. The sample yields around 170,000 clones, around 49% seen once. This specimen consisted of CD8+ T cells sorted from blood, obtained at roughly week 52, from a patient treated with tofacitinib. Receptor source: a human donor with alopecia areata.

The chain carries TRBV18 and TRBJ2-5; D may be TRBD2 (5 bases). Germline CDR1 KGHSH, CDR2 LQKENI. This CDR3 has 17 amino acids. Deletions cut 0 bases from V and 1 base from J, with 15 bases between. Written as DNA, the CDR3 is TGTGCCAGCTCACCACCGGACTCCCATGGGGTCCAAGAGACCCAGTACTTC. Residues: CASSPPDSHGVQETQYF.

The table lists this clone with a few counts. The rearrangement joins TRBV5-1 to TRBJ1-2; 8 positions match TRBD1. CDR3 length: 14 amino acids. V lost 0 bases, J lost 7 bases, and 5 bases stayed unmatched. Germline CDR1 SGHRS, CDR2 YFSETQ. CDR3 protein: CASSLAAGGFGYTF. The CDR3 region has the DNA TGCGCCAGCAGCTTGGCTGCAGGGGGCTTTGGCTACACCTTC.

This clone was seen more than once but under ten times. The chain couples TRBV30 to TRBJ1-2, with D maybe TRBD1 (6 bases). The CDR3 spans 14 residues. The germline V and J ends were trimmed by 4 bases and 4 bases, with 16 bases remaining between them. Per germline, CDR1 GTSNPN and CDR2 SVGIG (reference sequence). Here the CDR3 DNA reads TGTGCCTGGAACACAGGGACGAGGTCCTATGGCTACACCTTC. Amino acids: CAWNTGTRSYGYTF.

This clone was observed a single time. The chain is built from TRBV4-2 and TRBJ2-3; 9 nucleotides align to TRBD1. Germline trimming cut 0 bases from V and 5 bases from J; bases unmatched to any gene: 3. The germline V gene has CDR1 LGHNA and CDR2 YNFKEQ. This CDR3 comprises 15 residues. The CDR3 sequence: CASSQEQGAIDTQYF. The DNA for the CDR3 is TGTGCCAGCAGCCAAGAACAGGGGGCAATAGATACGCAGTATTTT.

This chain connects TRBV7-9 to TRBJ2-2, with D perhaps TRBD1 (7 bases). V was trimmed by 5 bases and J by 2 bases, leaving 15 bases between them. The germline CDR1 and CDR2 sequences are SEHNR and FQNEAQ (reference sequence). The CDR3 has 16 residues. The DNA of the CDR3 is TGTGCCAGCAGCATTTGGACAGGACTAAACACCGGGGAGCTGTTTTTT. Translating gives CASSIWTGLNTGELFF.

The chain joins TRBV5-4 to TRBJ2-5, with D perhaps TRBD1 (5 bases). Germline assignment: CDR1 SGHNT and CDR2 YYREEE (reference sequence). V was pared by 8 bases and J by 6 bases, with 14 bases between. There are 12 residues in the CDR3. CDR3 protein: CASSPGPKTQYF. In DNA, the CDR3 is TGTGCCAGTTCCCCAGGGCCGAAGACCCAGTACTTC.

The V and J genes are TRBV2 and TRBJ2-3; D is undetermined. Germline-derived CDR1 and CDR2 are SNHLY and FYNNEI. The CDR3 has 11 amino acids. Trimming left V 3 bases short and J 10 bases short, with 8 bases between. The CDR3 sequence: CASSDGLAQYF. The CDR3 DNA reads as TGTGCCAGCAGTGACGGGCTAGCGCAGTATTTT.

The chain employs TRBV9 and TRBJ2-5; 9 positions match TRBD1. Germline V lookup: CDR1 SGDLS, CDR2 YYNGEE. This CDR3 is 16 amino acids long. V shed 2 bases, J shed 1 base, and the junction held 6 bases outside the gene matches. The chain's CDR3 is CASSVSPDRGQETQYF. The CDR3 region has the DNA TGTGCCAGCAGCGTTTCCCCGGACAGGGGCCAAGAGACCCAGTACTTC.

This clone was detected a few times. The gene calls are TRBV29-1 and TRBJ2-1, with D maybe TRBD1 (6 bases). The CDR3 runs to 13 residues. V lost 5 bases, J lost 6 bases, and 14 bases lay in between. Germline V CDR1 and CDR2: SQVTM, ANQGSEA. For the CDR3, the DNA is TGCAGCGTTCTTACAGGGCTCATCAATGAGCAGTTCTTC. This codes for CSVLTGLINEQFF.

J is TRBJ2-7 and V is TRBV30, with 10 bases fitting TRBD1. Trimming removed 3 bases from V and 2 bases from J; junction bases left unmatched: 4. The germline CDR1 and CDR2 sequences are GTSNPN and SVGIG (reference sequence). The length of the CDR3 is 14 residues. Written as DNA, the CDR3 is TGTGCCTGGAGCCCAGGGACAGGGGCCTACGAGCAGTACTTC. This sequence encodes CAWSPGTGAYEQYF.

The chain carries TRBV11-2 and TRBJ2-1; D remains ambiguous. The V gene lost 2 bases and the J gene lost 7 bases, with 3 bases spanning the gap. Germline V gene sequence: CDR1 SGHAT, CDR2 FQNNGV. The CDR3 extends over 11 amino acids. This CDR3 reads CASSLINEQFF. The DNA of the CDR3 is TGTGCCAGCAGCTTAATTAATGAGCAGTTCTTC. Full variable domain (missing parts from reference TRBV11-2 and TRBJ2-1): EAGVAQSPRYKIIEKRQSVAFWCNPISGHATLYWYQQILGQGPKLLIQFQNNGVVDDSQLPKDRFSAERLKGVDSTLKIQPAKLEDSAVYLCASSLINEQFFGPGTRLTVL.

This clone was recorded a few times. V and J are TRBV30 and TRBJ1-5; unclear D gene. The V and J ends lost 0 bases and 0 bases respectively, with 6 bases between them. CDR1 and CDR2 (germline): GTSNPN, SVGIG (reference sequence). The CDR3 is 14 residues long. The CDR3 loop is CAWSVKASNQPQHF. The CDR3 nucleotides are TGTGCCTGGAGTGTCAAGGCTAGCAATCAGCCCCAGCATTTT.

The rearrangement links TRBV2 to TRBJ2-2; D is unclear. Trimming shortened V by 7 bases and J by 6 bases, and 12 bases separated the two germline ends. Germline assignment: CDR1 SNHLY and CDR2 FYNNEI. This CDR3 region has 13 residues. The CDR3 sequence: CASTGIGPGELFF. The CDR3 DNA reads TGTGCCAGCACCGGAATAGGGCCCGGGGAGCTGTTTTTT.

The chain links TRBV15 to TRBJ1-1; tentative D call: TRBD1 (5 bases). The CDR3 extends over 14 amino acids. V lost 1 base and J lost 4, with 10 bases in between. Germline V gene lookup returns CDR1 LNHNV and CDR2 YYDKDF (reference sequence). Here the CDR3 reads CATSRVGLRTEAFF. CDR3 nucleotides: TGTGCCACCAGCAGAGTGGGACTGCGCACTGAAGCTTTCTTT.

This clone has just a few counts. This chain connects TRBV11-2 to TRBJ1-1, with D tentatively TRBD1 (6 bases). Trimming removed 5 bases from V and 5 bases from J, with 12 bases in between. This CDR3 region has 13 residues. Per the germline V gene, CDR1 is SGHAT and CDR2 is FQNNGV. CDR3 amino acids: CASSPGANTEAFF. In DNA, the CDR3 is TGTGCCAGCAGCCCAGGGGCGAATACTGAAGCTTTCTTT.

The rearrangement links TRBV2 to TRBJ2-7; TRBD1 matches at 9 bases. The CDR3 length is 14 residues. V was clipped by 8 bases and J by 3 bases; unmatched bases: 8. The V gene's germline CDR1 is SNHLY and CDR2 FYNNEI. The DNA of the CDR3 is TGTGCCAGCTTCGGAACGGGACAGGGCTACGAGCAGTACTTC. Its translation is CASFGTGQGYEQYF.

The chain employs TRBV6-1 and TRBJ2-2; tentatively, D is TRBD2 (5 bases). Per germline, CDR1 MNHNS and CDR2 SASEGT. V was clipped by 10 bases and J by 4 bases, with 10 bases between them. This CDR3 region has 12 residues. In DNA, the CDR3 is TGTGCCACCCGTGAGGGCACCGGGGAGCTGTTTTTT. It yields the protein CATREGTGELFF.

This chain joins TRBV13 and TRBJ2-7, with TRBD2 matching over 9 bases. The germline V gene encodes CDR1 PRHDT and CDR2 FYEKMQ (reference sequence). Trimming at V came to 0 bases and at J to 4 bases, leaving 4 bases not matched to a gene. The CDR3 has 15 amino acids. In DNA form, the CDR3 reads TGTGCCAGCAGCTTAGGTGGACTAGCGCAATACGAGCAGTACTTC. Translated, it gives CASSLGGLAQYEQYF.

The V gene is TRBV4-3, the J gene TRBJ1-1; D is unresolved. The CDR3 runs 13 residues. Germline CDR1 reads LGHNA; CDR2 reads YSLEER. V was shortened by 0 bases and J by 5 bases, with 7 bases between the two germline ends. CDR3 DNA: TGCGCCAGCAGCCAAGAAGGAACAACTGAAGCTTTCTTT. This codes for CASSQEGTTEAFF.

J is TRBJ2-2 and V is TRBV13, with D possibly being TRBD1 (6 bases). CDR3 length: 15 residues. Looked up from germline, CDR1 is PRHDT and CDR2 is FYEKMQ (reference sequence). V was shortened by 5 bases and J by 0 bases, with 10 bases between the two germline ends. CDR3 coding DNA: TGTGCCAGCAGCGGACAGCTCTCGAACACCGGGGAGCTGTTTTTT. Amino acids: CASSGQLSNTGELFF.

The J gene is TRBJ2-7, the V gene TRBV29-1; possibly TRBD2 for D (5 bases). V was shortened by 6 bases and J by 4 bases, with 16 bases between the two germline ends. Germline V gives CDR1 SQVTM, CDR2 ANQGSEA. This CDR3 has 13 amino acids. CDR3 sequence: CSVAVETAYEQYF. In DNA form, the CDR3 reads TGCAGCGTAGCGGTCGAAACGGCGTACGAGCAGTACTTC.

CDR3 nucleotides: TGTGCCAGCAGTGACCGGGGATTTGGCTACGAGCAGTACTTC. It yields the protein CASSDRGFGYEQYF. V usage is TRBV2 and J usage is TRBJ2-7, with a tentative D call TRBD2 (5 bases). This CDR3 has 14 residues. The germline V gene has CDR1 SNHLY and CDR2 FYNNEI. The V end lost 3 bases, the J end lost 3 bases, and 12 bases lay between the germline ends.

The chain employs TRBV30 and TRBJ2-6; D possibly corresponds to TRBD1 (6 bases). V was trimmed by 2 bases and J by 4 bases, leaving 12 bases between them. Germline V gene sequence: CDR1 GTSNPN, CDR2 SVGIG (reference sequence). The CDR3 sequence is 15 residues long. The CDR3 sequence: CAWSSAGAGANVLTF. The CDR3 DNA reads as TGTGCCTGGAGTTCGGCAGGGGCCGGGGCCAACGTCCTGACTTTC.

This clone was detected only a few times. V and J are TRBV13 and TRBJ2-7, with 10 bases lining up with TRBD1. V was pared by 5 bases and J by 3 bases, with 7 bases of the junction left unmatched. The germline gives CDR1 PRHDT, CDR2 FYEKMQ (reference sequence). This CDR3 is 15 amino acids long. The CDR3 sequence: CASSAMGQGNYEQYF. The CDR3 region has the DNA TGTGCCAGCAGCGCGATGGGACAGGGGAACTACGAGCAGTACTTC.

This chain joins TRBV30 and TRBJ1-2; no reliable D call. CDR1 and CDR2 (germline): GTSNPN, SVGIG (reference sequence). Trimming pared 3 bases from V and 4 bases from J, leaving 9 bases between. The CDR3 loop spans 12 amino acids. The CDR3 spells CAWRNSPYGYTF. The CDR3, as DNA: TGTGCCTGGAGAAATAGCCCCTATGGCTACACCTTC.

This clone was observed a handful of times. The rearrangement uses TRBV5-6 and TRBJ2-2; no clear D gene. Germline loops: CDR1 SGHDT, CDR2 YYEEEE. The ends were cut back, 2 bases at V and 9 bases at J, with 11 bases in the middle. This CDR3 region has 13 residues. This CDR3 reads CASSFNSPWELFF. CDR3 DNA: TGTGCCAGCAGCTTCAACTCACCATGGGAGCTGTTTTTT.